This TCR beta chain was found in a study of cytomegalovirus exposure and HLA in healthy donors. The PCR contained 60 Vbeta and 13 Jbeta primers. Clones were sequenced by immunoSEQ multiplex PCR, and TCRdb holds only the in-frame ones, with some missing. The sample lists just over 150,000 clones; 82% were seen once. The CDR3 contains 15 residues. The ends were cut back, 8 bases at V and 0 bases at J, with 14 bases in the middle. Germline V gene sequence: CDR1 MNHNY, CDR2 SVGAGI (reference sequence). Regarding the study as a whole: Common viral pathogens were later found to be apparently linked to several of the most significant clusters. Reportedly, fewer N-insertions than the approximately 700-donor mean appeared in an Asian-associated ancestry cluster in a later analysis.

To note about this clone: The antigen is unknown.

The sequenced sample was PBMCs. The rearrangement links TRBV6-6 to TRBJ2-4, with D tentatively TRBD1 (6 bases). The TCR sequence derives from a woman between 45 and 65 years old in good health and CMV-seropositive. The CDR3 DNA follows: TGTGCCAGCCAGGGGTGGGGATTAGCCAAAAACATTCAGTACTTC. Translation gives CASQGWGLAKNIQYF.